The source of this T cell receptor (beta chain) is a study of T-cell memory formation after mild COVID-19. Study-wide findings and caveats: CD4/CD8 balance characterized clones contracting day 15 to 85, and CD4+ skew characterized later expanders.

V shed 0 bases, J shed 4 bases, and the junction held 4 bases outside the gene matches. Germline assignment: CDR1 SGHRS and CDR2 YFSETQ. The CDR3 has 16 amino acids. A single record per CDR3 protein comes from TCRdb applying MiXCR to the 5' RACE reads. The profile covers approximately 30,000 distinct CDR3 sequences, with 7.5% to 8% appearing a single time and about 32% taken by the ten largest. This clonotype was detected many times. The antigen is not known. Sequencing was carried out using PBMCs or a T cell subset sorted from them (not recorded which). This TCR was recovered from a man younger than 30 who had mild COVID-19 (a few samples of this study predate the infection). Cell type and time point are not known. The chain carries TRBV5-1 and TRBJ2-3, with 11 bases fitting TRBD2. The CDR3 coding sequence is TGCGCCAGCAGCTTGGGGGTAGCGGGGGGGGCAGATACGCAGTATTTT. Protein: CASSLGVAGGADTQYF. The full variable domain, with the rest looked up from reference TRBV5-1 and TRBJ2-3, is KAGVTQTPRYLIKTRGQQVTLSCSPISGHRSVSWYQQTPGQGLQFLFEYFSETQRNKGNFPGRFSGRQFSNSRSEMNVSTLELGDSALYLCASSLGVAGGADTQYFGPGTRLTVL.